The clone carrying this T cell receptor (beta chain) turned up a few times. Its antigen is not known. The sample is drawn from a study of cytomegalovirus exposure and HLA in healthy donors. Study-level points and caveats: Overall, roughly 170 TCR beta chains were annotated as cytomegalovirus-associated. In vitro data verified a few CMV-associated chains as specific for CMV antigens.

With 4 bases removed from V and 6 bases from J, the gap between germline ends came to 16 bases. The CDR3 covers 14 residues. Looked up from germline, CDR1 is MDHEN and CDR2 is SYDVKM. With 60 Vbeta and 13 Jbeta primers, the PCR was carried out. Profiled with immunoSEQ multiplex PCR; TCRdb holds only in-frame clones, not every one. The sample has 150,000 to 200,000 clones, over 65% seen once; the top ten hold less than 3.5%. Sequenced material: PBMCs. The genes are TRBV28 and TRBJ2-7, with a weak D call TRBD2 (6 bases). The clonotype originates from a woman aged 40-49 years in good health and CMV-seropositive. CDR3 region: CASSSTSKYSEQYF. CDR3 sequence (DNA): TGTGCCAGCAGTTCCACTAGCAAGTACTCCGAGCAGTACTTC. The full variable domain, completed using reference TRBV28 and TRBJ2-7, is DVKVTQSSRYLVKRTGEKVFLECVQDMDHENMFWYRQDPGLGLRLIYFSYDVKMKEKGDIPEGYSVSREKKERFSLILESASTNQTSMYLCASSSTSKYSEQYFGPGTRLTVT.